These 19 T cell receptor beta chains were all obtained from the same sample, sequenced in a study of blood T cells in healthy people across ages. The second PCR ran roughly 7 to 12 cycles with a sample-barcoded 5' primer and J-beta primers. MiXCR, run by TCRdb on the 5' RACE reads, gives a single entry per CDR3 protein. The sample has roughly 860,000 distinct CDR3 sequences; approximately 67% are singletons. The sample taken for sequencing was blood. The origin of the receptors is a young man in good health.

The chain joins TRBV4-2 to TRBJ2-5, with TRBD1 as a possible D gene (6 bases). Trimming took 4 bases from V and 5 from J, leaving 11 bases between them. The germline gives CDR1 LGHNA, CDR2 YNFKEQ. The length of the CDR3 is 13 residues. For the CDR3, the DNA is TGTGCCAGCAGCCTTGGGGGCAGTGAGACCCAGTACTTC. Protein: CASSLGGSETQYF.

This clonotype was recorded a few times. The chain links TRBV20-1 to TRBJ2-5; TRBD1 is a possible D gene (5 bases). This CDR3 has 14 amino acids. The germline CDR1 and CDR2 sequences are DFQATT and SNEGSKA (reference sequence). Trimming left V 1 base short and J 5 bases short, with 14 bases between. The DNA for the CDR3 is TGCAGTGCTAGAGGGAAGGGGCTCAGGGAGACCCAGTACTTC. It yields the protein CSARGKGLRETQYF.

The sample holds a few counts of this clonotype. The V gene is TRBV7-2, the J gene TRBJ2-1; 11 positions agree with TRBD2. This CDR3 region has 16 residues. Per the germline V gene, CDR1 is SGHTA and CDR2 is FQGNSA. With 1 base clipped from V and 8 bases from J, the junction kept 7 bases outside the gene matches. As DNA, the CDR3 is TGTGCCAGCAGCTTAGTGGCTAGCGGGGGGTCCTATGAGCAGTTCTTC. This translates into CASSLVASGGSYEQFF.

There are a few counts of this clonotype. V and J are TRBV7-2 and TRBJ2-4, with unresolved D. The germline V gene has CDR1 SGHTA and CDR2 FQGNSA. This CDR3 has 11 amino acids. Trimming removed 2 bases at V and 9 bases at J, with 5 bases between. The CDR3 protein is CASSLMVIQYF. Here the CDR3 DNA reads TGTGCCAGCAGCTTAATGGTCATTCAGTACTTC.

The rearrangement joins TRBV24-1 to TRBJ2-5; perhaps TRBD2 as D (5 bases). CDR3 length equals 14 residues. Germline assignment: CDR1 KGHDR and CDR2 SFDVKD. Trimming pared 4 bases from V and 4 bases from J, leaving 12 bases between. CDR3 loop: CATSEGELGETQYF. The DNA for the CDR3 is TGTGCCACCAGTGAGGGAGAACTTGGAGAGACCCAGTACTTC.

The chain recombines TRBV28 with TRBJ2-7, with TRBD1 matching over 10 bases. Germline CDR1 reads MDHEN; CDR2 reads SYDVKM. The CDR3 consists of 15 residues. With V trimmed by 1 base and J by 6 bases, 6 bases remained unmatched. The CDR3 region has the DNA TGTGCCAGCAGTTTATTTGGGACAGGGGTCGGCGAGCAGTACTTC. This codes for CASSLFGTGVGEQYF. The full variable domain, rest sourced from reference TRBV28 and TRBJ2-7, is DVKVTQSSRYLVKRTGEKVFLECVQDMDHENMFWYRQDPGLGLRLIYFSYDVKMKEKGDIPEGYSVSREKKERFSLILESASTNQTSMYLCASSLFGTGVGEQYFGPGTRLTVT.

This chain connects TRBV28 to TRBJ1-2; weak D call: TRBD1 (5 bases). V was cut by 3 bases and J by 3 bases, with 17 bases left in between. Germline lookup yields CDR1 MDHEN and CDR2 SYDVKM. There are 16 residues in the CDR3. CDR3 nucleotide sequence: TGTGCCAGCAGTTTTAGTTCGGGGGTAGGTGACTATGGCTACACCTTC. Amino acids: CASSFSSGVGDYGYTF.

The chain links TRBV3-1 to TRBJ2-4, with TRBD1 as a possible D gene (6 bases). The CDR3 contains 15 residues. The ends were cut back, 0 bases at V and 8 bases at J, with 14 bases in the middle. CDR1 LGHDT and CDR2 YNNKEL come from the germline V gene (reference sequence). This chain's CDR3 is CASSQDPRAGDIQYF. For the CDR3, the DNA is TGTGCCAGCAGCCAAGACCCGAGGGCAGGGGACATTCAGTACTTC.

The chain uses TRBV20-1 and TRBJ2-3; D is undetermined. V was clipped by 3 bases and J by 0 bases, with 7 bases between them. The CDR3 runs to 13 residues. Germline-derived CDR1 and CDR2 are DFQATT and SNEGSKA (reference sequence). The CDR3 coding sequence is TGCAGTGCTAGTGTCCCTAGCACAGATACGCAGTATTTT. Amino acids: CSASVPSTDTQYF.

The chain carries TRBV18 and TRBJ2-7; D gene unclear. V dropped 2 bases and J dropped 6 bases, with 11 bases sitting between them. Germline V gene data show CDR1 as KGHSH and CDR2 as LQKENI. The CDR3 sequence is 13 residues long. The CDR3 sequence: CASSPTPWGEQYF. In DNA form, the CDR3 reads TGTGCCAGCTCACCAACCCCTTGGGGCGAGCAGTACTTC.

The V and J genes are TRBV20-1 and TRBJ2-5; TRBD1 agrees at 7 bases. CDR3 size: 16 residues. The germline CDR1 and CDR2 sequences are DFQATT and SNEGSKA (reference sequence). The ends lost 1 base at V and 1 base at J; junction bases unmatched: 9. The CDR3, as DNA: TGCAGTGCTAGAGTGGGGCAGGGGGAATTCCAAGAGACCCAGTACTTC. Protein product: CSARVGQGEFQETQYF.

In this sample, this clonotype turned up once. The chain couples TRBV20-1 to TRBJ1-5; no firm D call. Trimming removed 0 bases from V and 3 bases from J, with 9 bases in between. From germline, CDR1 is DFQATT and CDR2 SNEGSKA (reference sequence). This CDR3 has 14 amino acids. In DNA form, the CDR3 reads TGCAGTGCTAGAGAAAACAGATTCAATCAGCCCCAGCATTTT. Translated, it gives CSARENRFNQPQHF.

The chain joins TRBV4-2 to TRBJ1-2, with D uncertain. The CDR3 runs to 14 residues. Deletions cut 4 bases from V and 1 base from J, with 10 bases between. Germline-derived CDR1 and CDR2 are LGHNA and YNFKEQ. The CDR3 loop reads CASSLLGSNYGYTF. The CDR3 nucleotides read TGTGCCAGCAGCCTCCTAGGCAGTAACTATGGCTACACCTTC.

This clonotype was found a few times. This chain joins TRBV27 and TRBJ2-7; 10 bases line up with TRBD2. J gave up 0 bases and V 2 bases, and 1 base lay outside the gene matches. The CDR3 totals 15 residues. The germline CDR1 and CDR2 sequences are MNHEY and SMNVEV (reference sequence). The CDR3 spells CASSLRLAGSYEQYF. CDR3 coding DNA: TGTGCCAGCAGTTTAAGACTAGCGGGCTCCTACGAGCAGTACTTC.

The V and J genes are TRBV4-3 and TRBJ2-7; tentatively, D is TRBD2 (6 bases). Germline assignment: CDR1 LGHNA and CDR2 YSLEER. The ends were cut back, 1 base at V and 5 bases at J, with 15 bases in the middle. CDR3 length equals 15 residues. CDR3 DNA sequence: TGCGCCAGCAGCCAAGTCAGGACTATTTCGAACGAGCAGTACTTC. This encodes CASSQVRTISNEQYF.

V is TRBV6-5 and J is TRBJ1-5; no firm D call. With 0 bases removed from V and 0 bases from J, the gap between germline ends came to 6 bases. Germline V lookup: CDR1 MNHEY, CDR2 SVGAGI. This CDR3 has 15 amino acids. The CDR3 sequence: CASSYSMYSNQPQHF. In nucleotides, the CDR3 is TGTGCCAGCAGTTACTCTATGTATAGCAATCAGCCCCAGCATTTT.

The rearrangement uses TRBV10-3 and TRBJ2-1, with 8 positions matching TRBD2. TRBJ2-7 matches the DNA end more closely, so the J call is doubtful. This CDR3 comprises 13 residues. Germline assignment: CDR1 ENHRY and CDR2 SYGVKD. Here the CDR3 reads CAISPGGDYEQYF. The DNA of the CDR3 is TGTGCCATCAGCCCGGGGGGGGATTACGAGCAGTACTTC.

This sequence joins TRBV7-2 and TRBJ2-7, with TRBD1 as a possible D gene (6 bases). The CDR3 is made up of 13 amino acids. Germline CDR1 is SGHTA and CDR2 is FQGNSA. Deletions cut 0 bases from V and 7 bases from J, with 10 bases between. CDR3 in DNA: TGTGCCAGCAGCTTAGCCAGGGGTAGGGAGCAGTACTTC. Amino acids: CASSLARGREQYF.

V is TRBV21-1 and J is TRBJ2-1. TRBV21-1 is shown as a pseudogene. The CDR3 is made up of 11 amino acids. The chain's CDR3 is CASSKKTEQFF. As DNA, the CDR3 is TGTGCCAGCAGCAAAAAAACTGAGCAGTTCTTC.